The 22 T cell receptor beta chains below come from one sample, sequenced in a study of beta chain features in type 1 diabetes. General observations from the study: TCRB CDR3 length was moderately but significantly reduced in all four CD4+ subsets of Type 1 diabetes patients.

These receptors have no known antigen. The entirety of the isolated RNA underwent reverse transcription, so expressed TCRB transcripts were sequenced. TCRdb's copy holds only in-frame clones and misses some; the assay was immunoSEQ multiplex PCR. The sample records about 150,000 clones, about 9.4% being singletons. Material for sequencing was central memory CD4+ T cells from blood. These receptors were obtained from a man aged 30 to 45 with type 1 diabetes.

This clone was detected only a few times. The genes are TRBV27 and TRBJ2-1; weak D call: TRBD2 (6 bases). The CDR3 is 16 amino acids. V was clipped by 6 bases and J by 5 bases, with 20 bases between them. Germline CDR1 is MNHEY and CDR2 is SMNVEV (reference sequence). CDR3 DNA: TGTGCCAGCAGCCCCCGGGGGACGGGATGGAACAATGAGCAGTTCTTC. It codes for CASSPRGTGWNNEQFF.

There are a few counts of this clone. The chain carries TRBV27 and TRBJ2-2, with D perhaps matching TRBD2 (6 bases). The V and J ends lost 3 bases and 6 bases respectively, with 23 bases between them. Germline V gene lookup returns CDR1 MNHEY and CDR2 SMNVEV (reference sequence). The CDR3 is 18 amino acids. The CDR3 region is CASSFATGVSLGPGELFF. CDR3 nucleotide sequence: TGTGCCAGCAGTTTTGCTACGGGAGTATCGTTGGGACCCGGGGAGCTGTTTTTT.

This clone was observed a handful of times. The chain recombines TRBV4-2 with TRBJ1-2; D is uncertain. Germline CDR1 and CDR2: LGHNA and YNFKEQ. Trimming cost V 0 bases and J 4 bases, with 12 bases left between them. CDR3 size: 15 residues. CDR3: CASSQELSDSYGYTF. In nucleotides, the CDR3 is TGTGCCAGCAGCCAAGAACTGAGTGATAGCTATGGCTACACCTTC.

This clone has a handful of counts. The V call is TRBV30, the J call TRBJ2-2; 8 bases agree with TRBD2. The J segment lost 7 bases and the V segment lost 1 base, leaving 5 bases of the junction unmatched. There are 14 residues in the CDR3. From germline, CDR1 is GTSNPN and CDR2 SVGIG (reference sequence). The DNA of the CDR3 is TGTGCCTGGAGTGCGGGACTAGGTAGCGGGGAGCTGTTTTTT. Encoded protein: CAWSAGLGSGELFF.

The chain links TRBV4-2 to TRBJ2-5; TRBD2 matches 11 bases. The CDR3 spans 15 residues. Trimming cost V 5 bases and J 5 bases; bases outside gene matches: 7. CDR1 and CDR2 (germline): LGHNA, YNFKEQ. The CDR3 DNA reads TGTGCCAGCAGCTCTAAGACTAGCGGGACGGAGACCCAGTACTTC. It yields the protein CASSSKTSGTETQYF.

The sample holds a few counts of this clone. The chain combines TRBV7-9 with TRBJ2-5; TRBD1 matches 9 bases. Per the germline V gene, CDR1 is SEHNR and CDR2 is FQNEAQ (reference sequence). After removal of 5 bases from V and 5 bases from J, the junction contained 6 bases not matched to a gene. CDR3 length: 14 residues. CDR3 region: CASSPQGASETQYF. CDR3 DNA sequence: TGTGCCAGCAGCCCACAGGGGGCGAGTGAGACCCAGTACTTC.

This clone was picked up a small number of times. This chain connects TRBV5-4 to TRBJ2-7, with 12 nucleotides matching TRBD2. The CDR3 consists of 15 residues. V dropped 4 bases and J dropped 3; count of bases not matched to a gene: 5. Per germline, CDR1 SGHNT and CDR2 YYREEE (reference sequence). CDR3 amino acids: CASSTGLAGRYEQYF. The DNA for the CDR3 is TGTGCCAGCAGCACCGGACTAGCGGGACGCTACGAGCAGTACTTC.

This clone was recorded a few times. The CDR3 nucleotides read TGCGCCAGCAGCCAAGATTCGGGGGATACGCAGTATTTT. Its protein product is CASSQDSGDTQYF. The genes are TRBV4-3 and TRBJ2-3; possible D gene TRBD2, 5 bases. Trimming stripped 0 bases from V and 6 bases from J, with 7 bases between. The CDR3 loop spans 13 amino acids. CDR1 is LGHNA and CDR2 is YSLEER in the germline V gene.

This clone was seen a handful of times. The chain joins TRBV5-6 to TRBJ1-1; D remains unclear. The V gene's germline CDR1 is SGHDT and CDR2 YYEEEE. This CDR3 has 13 amino acids. V was cut by 2 bases and J by 5 bases, with 10 bases left in between. CDR3 nucleotide sequence: TGTGCCAGCAGCTTTTTCGGAGGGACTGAAGCTTTCTTT. As protein: CASSFFGGTEAFF. Full variable domain (remainder filled in from reference TRBV5-6 and TRBJ1-1): DAGVTQSPTHLIKTRGQQVTLRCSPKSGHDTVSWYQQALGQGPQFIFQYYEEEERQRGNFPDRFSGHQFPNYSSELNVNALLLGDSALYLCASSFFGGTEAFFGQGTRLTVV.

This clone turned up a few times. V gene TRBV5-1 combines with J gene TRBJ1-2; 7 bases fit TRBD1. CDR3 length equals 13 residues. Unmatched junction bases numbered 8, after V lost 5 bases and J lost 7 bases. In germline, CDR1 is SGHRS, CDR2 YFSETQ. Here the CDR3 reads CASRETGSGGYTF. CDR3 nucleotide sequence: TGCGCCAGCAGGGAGACAGGGAGTGGTGGCTACACCTTC.

This CDR3 reads CASSRTEQETQYF. Here the CDR3 DNA reads TGTGCCAGCAGCCGGACAGAGCAAGAGACCCAGTACTTC. This chain links TRBV5-4 with TRBJ2-5, with a tentative D call TRBD1 (6 bases). Germline values: CDR1 SGHNT, CDR2 YYREEE (reference sequence). Between the trimmed V and J ends, which lost 4 bases and 2 bases, there was a span of 9 bases. The CDR3 extends over 13 amino acids.

This clone was recorded a few times. The sample holds other DNA sequences that translate to the same CDR3. The CDR3 sequence is CASSPRTGELFF. The CDR3 DNA sequence: TGTGCCAGCTCACCGAGAACCGGGGAGCTGTTTTTT. This chain uses TRBV18 with TRBJ2-2; unclear D gene. The CDR3 is 12 residues long. Trimming pared 3 bases from V and 5 bases from J, leaving 4 bases between. Germline lookup yields CDR1 KGHSH and CDR2 LQKENI.

The V gene is TRBV6-5, the J gene TRBJ2-7, with 9 bases that match TRBD2. V shed 8 bases, J shed 1 base, and the junction held 9 bases outside the gene matches. CDR1 and CDR2 (germline): MNHEY, SVGAGI. This CDR3 region has 15 residues. CDR3 bases: TGTGCCAGCGCGACCGAGACTAGCGGATCCTACGAGCAGTACTTC. As protein: CASATETSGSYEQYF.

The CDR3 loop is CASSPGQANTEAFF. The DNA of the CDR3 is TGTGCCAGCTCGCCGGGACAGGCGAACACTGAAGCTTTCTTT. This chain connects TRBV18 to TRBJ1-1; 8 bases agree with TRBD1. V lost 6 bases, J lost 1 base, and 4 bases stayed unmatched. The CDR3 loop spans 14 amino acids. CDR1 KGHSH and CDR2 LQKENI come from the germline V gene. Looking up the rest from reference TRBV18 and TRBJ1-1 gives the full variable domain: NAGVMQNPRHLVRRRGQEARLRCSPMKGHSHVYWYRQLPEEGLKFMVYLQKENIIDESGMPKERFSAEFPKEGPSILRIQQVVRGDSAAYFCASSPGQANTEAFFGQGTRLTVV.

This clone occurred a few times. The J gene is TRBJ2-1, the V gene TRBV4-2; D not resolved. The germline V and J ends were trimmed by 0 bases and 7 bases, with 4 bases remaining between them. Germline V gene sequence: CDR1 LGHNA, CDR2 YNFKEQ. The CDR3 is made up of 12 amino acids. CDR3 bases: TGTGCCAGCAGCCAAGACGGGAATGAGCAGTTCTTC. Translated: CASSQDGNEQFF.

This clone was found once. This chain connects TRBV19 to TRBJ2-5; D is uncertain. Germline V gene lookup returns CDR1 LNHDA and CDR2 SQIVND (reference sequence). CDR3 length: 13 amino acids. The V gene lost 5 bases and the J gene lost 4 bases, with 11 bases spanning the gap. In DNA form, the CDR3 reads TGTGCCAGTAGTCGTAATTCGGGAGAGACCCAGTACTTC. This sequence encodes CASSRNSGETQYF.

This clone was detected only a few times. The J gene is TRBJ2-1, the V gene TRBV11-2; D not certain. The CDR3 covers 13 residues. V lost 1 base and J 6 bases, leaving 7 bases between the germline ends. Germline CDR1 SGHAT, CDR2 FQNNGV. The CDR3 region is CASSLGRSNEQFF. CDR3 DNA sequence: TGTGCCAGCAGCTTAGGAAGGAGCAATGAGCAGTTCTTC.

The J gene is TRBJ2-5, the V gene TRBV30; 14 bases line up with TRBD2. This CDR3 has 15 amino acids. Losses at the gene ends were 2 bases for V and 3 bases for J; bases not matched to a gene: 2. CDR1 is GTSNPN, CDR2 SVGIG, per germline (reference sequence). The CDR3 loop is CAWSTGLAGEETQYF. CDR3 DNA: TGTGCCTGGAGTACGGGACTAGCGGGAGAAGAGACCCAGTACTTC.

The rearrangement joins TRBV7-2 to TRBJ2-1; possibly TRBD2 for D (5 bases). The CDR3 totals 15 residues. Germline V gene data show CDR1 as SGHTA and CDR2 as FQGNSA. V gave up 3 bases and J gave up 3 bases, with 12 bases separating them. The DNA of the CDR3 is TGTGCCAGCAGCTTTTCCAACGGGATCTACAATGAGCAGTTCTTC. This translates into CASSFSNGIYNEQFF.

The sample holds a few counts of this clone. Other nucleotide sequences from this sample produce the same CDR3. The chain employs TRBV5-1 and TRBJ2-7; 9 nucleotides align to TRBD2. The CDR3 sequence is 15 residues long. Germline trimming cut 3 bases from V and 2 bases from J; bases unmatched to any gene: 6. The germline V gene has CDR1 SGHRS and CDR2 YFSETQ. CDR3: CASSSTPSGAYEQYF. In DNA form, the CDR3 reads TGCGCCAGCAGCTCAACTCCTAGCGGGGCCTACGAGCAGTACTTC.

The rearrangement uses TRBV29-1 and TRBJ2-3, with TRBD1 as a possible D gene (6 bases). The CDR3 runs 12 residues. CDR1 and CDR2 from the germline V gene are SQVTM and ANQGSEA. The germline V and J ends were trimmed by 7 bases and 6 bases, with 14 bases remaining between them. The CDR3 nucleotides are TGCAGCGGGAAGGACAGTGGGGATACGCAGTATTTT. Protein: CSGKDSGDTQYF.

The J gene is TRBJ2-4, the V gene TRBV9, with 9 bases aligning to TRBD2. Germline V gene data show CDR1 as SGDLS and CDR2 as YYNGEE. CDR3 length equals 19 residues. The V gene end was trimmed by 0 bases and the J gene end by 9 bases; junction bases not matched to a gene: 19. Here the CDR3 reads CASSVGSSGADPKSGIQYF. The DNA of the CDR3 is TGTGCCAGCAGCGTAGGGTCTAGCGGGGCCGATCCAAAAAGTGGCATTCAGTACTTC.